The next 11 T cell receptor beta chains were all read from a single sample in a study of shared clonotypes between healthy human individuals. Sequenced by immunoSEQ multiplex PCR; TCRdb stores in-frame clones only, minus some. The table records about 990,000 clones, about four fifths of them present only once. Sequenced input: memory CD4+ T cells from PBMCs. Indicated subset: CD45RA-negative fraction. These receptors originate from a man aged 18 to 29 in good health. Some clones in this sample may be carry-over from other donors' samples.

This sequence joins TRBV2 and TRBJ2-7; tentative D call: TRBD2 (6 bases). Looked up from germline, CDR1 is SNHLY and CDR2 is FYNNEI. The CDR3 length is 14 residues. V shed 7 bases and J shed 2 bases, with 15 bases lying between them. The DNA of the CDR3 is TGTGCCAGCAAATCGGGACTCCCGACCTACGAGCAGTACTTC. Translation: CASKSGLPTYEQYF.

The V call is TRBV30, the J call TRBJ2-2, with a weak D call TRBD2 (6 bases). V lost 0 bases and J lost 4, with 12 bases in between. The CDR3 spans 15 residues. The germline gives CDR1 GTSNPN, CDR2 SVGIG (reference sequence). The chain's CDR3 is CAWSVRSGITGELFF. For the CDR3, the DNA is TGTGCCTGGAGTGTACGTAGCGGCATCACCGGGGAGCTGTTTTTT.

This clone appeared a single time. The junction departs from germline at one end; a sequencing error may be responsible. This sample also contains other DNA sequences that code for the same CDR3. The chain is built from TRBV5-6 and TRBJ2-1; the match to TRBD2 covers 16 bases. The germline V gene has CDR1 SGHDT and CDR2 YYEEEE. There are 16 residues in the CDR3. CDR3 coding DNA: TGCGCCAGCGGAAGATTTCCGGGACTAGCGGGAGGGGAGCAGTTCTTC. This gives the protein CASGRFPGLAGGEQFF. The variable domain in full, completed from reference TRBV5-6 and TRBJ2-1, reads DAGVTQSPTHLIKTRGQQVTLRCSPKSGHDTVSWYQQALGQGPQFIFQYYEEEERQRGNFPDRFSGHQFPNYSSELNVNALLLGDSALYLCASGRFPGLAGGEQFFGPGTRLTVL.

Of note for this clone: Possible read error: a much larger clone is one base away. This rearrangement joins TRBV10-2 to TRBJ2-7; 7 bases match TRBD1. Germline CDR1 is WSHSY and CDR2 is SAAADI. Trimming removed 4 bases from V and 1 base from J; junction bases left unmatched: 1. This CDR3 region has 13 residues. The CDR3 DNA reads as TGCGCCAGCAGTGGACAGGGTTCCTACGAGCAGTACTTC. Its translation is CASSGQGSYEQYF.

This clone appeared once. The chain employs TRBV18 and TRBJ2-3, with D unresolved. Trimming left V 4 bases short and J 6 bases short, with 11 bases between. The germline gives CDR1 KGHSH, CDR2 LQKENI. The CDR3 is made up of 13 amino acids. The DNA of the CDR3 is TGTGCCAGCTCACTAAATACGAGGGATACGCAGTATTTT. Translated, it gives CASSLNTRDTQYF.

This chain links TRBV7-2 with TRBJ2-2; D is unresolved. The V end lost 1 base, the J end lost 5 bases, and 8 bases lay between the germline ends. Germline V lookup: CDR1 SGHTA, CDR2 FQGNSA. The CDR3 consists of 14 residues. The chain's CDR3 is CASSLESVTGELFF. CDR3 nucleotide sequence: TGTGCCAGCAGCTTAGAAAGCGTTACCGGGGAGCTGTTTTTT.

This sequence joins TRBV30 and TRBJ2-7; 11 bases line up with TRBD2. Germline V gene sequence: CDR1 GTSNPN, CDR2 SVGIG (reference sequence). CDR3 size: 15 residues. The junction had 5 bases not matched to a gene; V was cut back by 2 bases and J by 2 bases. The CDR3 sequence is CAWSRTSGPPYEQYF. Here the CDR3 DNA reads TGTGCCTGGAGTCGGACTAGCGGGCCTCCCTACGAGCAGTACTTC.

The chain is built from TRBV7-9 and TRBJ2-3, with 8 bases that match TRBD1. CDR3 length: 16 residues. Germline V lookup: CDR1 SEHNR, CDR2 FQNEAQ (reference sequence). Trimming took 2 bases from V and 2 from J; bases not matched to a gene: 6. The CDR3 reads CASSLLAGGFTDTQYF. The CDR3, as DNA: TGTGCCAGCAGCTTACTCGCAGGGGGCTTCACAGATACGCAGTATTTT.

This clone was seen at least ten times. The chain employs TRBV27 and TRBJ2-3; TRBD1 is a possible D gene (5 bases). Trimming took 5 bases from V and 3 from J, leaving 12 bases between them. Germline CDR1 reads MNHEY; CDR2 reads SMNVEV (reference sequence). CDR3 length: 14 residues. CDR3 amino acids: CASSPRQFTDTQYF. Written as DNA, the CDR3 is TGTGCCAGCAGTCCCCGACAGTTTACAGATACGCAGTATTTT.

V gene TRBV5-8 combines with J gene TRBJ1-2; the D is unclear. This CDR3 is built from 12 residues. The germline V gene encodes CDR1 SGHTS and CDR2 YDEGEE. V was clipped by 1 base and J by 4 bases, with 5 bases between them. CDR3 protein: CASSLSGYGYTF. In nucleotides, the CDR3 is TGTGCCAGCAGCTTGTCGGGCTATGGCTACACCTTC.

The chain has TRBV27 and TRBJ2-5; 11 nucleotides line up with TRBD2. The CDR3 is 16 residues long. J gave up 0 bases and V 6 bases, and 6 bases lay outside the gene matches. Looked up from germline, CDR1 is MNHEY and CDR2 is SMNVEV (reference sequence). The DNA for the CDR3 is TGTGCCAGCAGGCAAATGGGACTAGCGGACCAAGAGACCCAGTACTTC. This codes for CASRQMGLADQETQYF.